Presented here are 5 T cell receptor beta chains from one specimen sequenced in a study of Ad26.COV2.S vaccination and SARS-CoV-2 variants. Only in-frame clones appear in the TCRdb table, and some are missing; sequencing was by immunoSEQ multiplex PCR. The sample includes 300,000 to 350,000 clones, 90% of them seen just once. Indicated treatment: around 19 received Ad26.COV2.S at low or high dose, single or two shots; about 5 received placebo; per-sample allocation not given. Following the first vaccine or placebo injection, samples were taken on day 63. The material sequenced was peripheral blood, taken in a trial of Ad26.COV2.S vaccine versus placebo. Receptors originate from a person aged 18-60 years who received the Ad26.COV2.S COVID-19 vaccine or a placebo.

This clone was seen more than once but under ten times. The rearrangement uses TRBV4-2 and TRBJ2-7, with 11 positions matching TRBD2. This CDR3 is built from 15 residues. Trimming at V came to 1 base and at J to 2 bases, leaving 1 base not matched to a gene. The germline V gene has CDR1 LGHNA and CDR2 YNFKEQ. Here the CDR3 reads CASSQGLAGTYEQYV. The CDR3 DNA is TGTGCCAGCAGCCAAGGACTAGCGGGAACCTACGAGCAGTACGTC.

The J gene is TRBJ2-5, the V gene TRBV11-3; 8 nucleotides line up with TRBD1. V dropped 0 bases and J dropped 5; count of bases not matched to a gene: 5. CDR1 is SGHNT and CDR2 is YENEEA in the germline V gene. CDR3 size: 15 residues. The CDR3 sequence is CASSLEAGGWETQYF. The DNA of the CDR3 is TGTGCCAGCAGCTTAGAGGCAGGGGGCTGGGAGACCCAGTACTTC.

This sequence joins TRBV7-9 and TRBJ1-2; TRBD1 matches 7 bases. V lost 5 bases to trimming and J lost 5 bases; unmatched junction nucleotides: 14. Germline V gene lookup returns CDR1 SEHNR and CDR2 FQNEAQ (reference sequence). The CDR3 runs 16 residues. CDR3 bases: TGTGCCAGCAGCGAGGCGACAGGGCGGCGGCTGTATGGCTACACCTTC. This encodes CASSEATGRRLYGYTF.

The chain joins TRBV3-1 (or the pseudogene TRBV3-2) to TRBJ2-7; D gene uncertain. This CDR3 comprises 16 residues. Trimming pared 0 bases from V and 5 bases from J, leaving 17 bases between. CDR1 is LGHDT, CDR2 YNNKEL, per germline (reference sequence). The CDR3 region is CASSQDHKAISHEQYF. DNA of the CDR3: TGTGCCAGCAGCCAAGATCATAAGGCAATAAGCCACGAGCAGTACTTC.

V is TRBV11-2 and J is TRBJ2-1, with 7 bases fitting TRBD2. The CDR3 loop spans 16 amino acids. Trimming removed 5 bases from V and 0 bases from J; junction bases left unmatched: 7. Per germline, CDR1 SGHAT and CDR2 FQNNGV. CDR3: CASSPTAGFSYNEQFF. The DNA for the CDR3 is TGTGCCAGCAGCCCAACAGCGGGGTTCTCCTACAATGAGCAGTTCTTC.